This passage covers 7 T cell receptor beta chains from one sample sequenced in a study of OX40 agonist ivuxolimab in advanced cancers. The data were produced by immunoSEQ multiplex PCR, yet TCRdb's version contains in-frame clones alone and is incomplete. Among approximately 46,000 clones listed, roughly 80% were seen once. The specimen was CD4+ or CD8+ T cells sorted from blood, collected in a trial of the OX40 agonist ivuxolimab. The receptors derive from an adult with an advanced solid tumor such as melanoma, head and neck, liver or kidney cancer.

The chain links TRBV7-9 to TRBJ2-1; TRBD1 matches 12 bases. The V gene end was trimmed by 3 bases and the J gene end by 9 bases; junction bases not matched to a gene: 6. The CDR3 runs to 15 residues. The V gene's germline CDR1 is SEHNR and CDR2 FQNEAQ (reference sequence). Here the CDR3 reads CASSFPGQGAGEQFF. CDR3 sequence (DNA): TGTGCCAGCAGCTTTCCGGGACAGGGGGCGGGTGAGCAGTTCTTC.

This clone has a handful of counts. This rearrangement joins TRBV6-1 to TRBJ1-2; no firm D call. The V gene's germline CDR1 is MNHNS and CDR2 SASEGT. Trimming removed 3 bases at V and 8 bases at J, with 16 bases between. This CDR3 is built from 14 residues. CDR3 amino acids: CASSESNLAGGYTF. In DNA, the CDR3 is TGTGCCAGCAGTGAGTCGAACTTAGCGGGGGGCTACACCTTC.

This clone showed up just a few times. The V and J genes are TRBV2 and TRBJ1-2; no firm D call. The CDR3 length is 12 residues. Trimming took 6 bases from V and 4 from J, leaving 9 bases between them. Germline CDR1 and CDR2: SNHLY and FYNNEI. This CDR3 reads CASSGKGYGYTF. The CDR3 DNA sequence: TGTGCCAGCAGCGGGAAGGGCTATGGCTACACCTTC.

The rearrangement joins TRBV9 to TRBJ2-1; TRBD2 matches at 10 bases. Germline V gives CDR1 SGDLS, CDR2 YYNGEE. Unmatched junction bases numbered 9, after V lost 0 bases and J lost 6 bases. CDR3 length: 17 residues. CDR3 protein: CASSVEASGRGRNEQFF. CDR3 nucleotides: TGTGCCAGCAGCGTAGAGGCTAGCGGGAGAGGACGCAATGAGCAGTTCTTC.

V usage is TRBV5-1 and J usage is TRBJ2-3; the D is unclear. The CDR3 spans 12 residues. CDR1 and CDR2 from the germline V gene are SGHRS and YFSETQ. The V gene lost 1 base and the J gene lost 7 bases, with 7 bases spanning the gap. CDR3 DNA sequence: TGCGCCAGCAGCTTGAATCAATATACGCAGTATTTT. As protein: CASSLNQYTQYF.

This chain uses TRBV5-4 with TRBJ1-1; tentative D call: TRBD1 (6 bases). V lost 3 bases to trimming and J lost 10 bases, with 19 bases between them. The CDR3 length is 14 residues. CDR1 is SGHNT, CDR2 YYREEE, per germline (reference sequence). Here the CDR3 reads CASSSYRAGETAFF. In nucleotides, the CDR3 is TGTGCCAGCAGCTCCTACAGGGCGGGGGAAACAGCTTTCTTT. Full variable domain (missing parts from reference TRBV5-4 and TRBJ1-1): ETGVTQSPTHLIKTRGQQVTLRCSSQSGHNTVSWYQQALGQGPQFIFQYYREEENGRGNFPPRFSGLQFPNYSSELNVNALELDDSALYLCASSSYRAGETAFFGQGTRLTVV.

This clone was seen more than once but under ten times. This chain connects TRBV7-3 to TRBJ1-3; no reliable D call. The length of the CDR3 is 16 residues. The germline V gene has CDR1 SGHTA and CDR2 FQGTGA. Trimming pared 2 bases from V and 2 bases from J, leaving 13 bases between. This CDR3 reads CASSLVPRGTGNTIYF. DNA of the CDR3: TGTGCCAGCAGCTTAGTTCCACGAGGGACTGGAAACACCATATATTTT.